This TCR beta chain appears in the sequencing data of a study of shared clonotypes between healthy human individuals. Produced via immunoSEQ multiplex PCR; TCRdb's table is partial and in-frame only. The sample lists about 1.1 million clones; about 72% were seen once. The CDR3 sequence is 14 residues long. Germline CDR1 and CDR2: MNHNY and SVGAGI (reference sequence). Trimming cost V 6 bases and J 0 bases, with 12 bases left between them. This sequence originates from a man younger than 30 in good health. Some clones in this sample may be carry-over from other donors' samples. The chain has TRBV6-6 and TRBJ2-7; D unresolved. The sample comprised memory CD4+ T cells from PBMCs. Subset meaning: CD45RA-negative fraction. The CDR3 DNA sequence: TGTGCCAGCAGACCCGACCCGAGCTCCTACGAGCAGTACTTC. It codes for CASRPDPSSYEQYF.